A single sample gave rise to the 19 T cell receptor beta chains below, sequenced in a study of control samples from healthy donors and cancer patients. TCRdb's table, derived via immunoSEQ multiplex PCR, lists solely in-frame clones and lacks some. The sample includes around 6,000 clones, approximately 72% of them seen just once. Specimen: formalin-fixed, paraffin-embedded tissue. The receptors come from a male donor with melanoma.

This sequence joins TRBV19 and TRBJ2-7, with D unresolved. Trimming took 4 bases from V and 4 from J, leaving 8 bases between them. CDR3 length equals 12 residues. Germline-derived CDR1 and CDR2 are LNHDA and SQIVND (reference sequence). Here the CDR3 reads CASSTSGYEQYF. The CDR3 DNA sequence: TGTGCCAGTAGTACAAGTGGGTACGAGCAGTACTTC.

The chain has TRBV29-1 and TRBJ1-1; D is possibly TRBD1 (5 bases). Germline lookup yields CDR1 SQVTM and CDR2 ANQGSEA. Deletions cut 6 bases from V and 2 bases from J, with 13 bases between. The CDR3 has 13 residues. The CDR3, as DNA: TGCAGCGTCGAACGGACACCCAACACTGAAGCTTTCTTT. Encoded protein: CSVERTPNTEAFF. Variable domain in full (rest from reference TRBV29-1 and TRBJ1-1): SAVISQKPSRDICQRGTSLTIQCQVDSQVTMMFWYRQQPGQSLTLIATANQGSEATYESGFVIDKFPISRPNLTFSTLTVSNMSPEDSSIYLCSVERTPNTEAFFGQGTRLTVV.

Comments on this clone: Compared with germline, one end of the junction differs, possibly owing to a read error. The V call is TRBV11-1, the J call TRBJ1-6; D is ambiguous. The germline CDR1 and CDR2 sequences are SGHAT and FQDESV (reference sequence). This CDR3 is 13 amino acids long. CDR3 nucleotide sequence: TGTGCCAGCAGCTTATTAGGGAATTCGCCCCTCCACTTT. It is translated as CASSLLGNSPLHF.

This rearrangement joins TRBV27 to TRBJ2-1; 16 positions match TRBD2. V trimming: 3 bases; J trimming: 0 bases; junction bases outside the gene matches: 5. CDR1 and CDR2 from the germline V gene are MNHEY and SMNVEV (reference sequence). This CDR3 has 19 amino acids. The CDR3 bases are TGTGCCAGCAGTTTGGGACTAGCGGGAGGGCCGAGCTCCTACAATGAGCAGTTCTTC. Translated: CASSLGLAGGPSSYNEQFF.

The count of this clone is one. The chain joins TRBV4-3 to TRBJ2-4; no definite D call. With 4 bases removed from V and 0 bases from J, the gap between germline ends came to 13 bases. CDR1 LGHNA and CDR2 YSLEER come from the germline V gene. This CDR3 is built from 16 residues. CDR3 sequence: CASSPSDLLAKNIQYF. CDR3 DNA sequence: TGCGCCAGCAGCCCATCAGACCTTCTAGCCAAAAACATTCAGTACTTC.

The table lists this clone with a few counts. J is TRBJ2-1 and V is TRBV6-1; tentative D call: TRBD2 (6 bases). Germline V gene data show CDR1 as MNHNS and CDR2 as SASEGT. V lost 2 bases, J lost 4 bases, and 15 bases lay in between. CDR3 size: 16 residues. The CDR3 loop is CASSETSMGGYNEQFF. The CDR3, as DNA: TGTGCCAGCAGTGAAACCTCCATGGGGGGTTACAATGAGCAGTTCTTC.

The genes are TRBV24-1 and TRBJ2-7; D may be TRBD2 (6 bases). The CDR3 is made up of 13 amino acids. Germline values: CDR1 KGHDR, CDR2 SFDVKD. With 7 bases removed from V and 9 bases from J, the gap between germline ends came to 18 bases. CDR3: CATSSAGNVWQYF. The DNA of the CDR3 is TGTGCCACCAGCTCCGCGGGAAACGTTTGGCAGTACTTC.

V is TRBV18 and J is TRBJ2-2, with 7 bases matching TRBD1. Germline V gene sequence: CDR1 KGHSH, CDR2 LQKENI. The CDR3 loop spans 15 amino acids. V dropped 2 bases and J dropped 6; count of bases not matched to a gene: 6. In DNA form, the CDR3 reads TGTGCCAGCTCACCAACGGTCAGGGGGTCCGGGGAGCTGTTTTTT. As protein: CASSPTVRGSGELFF.

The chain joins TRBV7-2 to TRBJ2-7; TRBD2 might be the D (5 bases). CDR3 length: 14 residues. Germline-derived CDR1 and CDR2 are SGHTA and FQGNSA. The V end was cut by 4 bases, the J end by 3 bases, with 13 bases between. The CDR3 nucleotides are TGTGCCAGCAGCTCGGGCGGGTTTCGCTACGAGCAGTACTTC. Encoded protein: CASSSGGFRYEQYF.

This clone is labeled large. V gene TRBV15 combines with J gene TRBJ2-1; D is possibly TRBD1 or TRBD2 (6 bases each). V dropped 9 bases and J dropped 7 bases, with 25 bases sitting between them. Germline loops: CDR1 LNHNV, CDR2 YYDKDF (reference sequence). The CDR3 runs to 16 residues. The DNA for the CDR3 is TGTGCCACGAAGAGGGGGATTGATAGCGGTGGGAATGAGCAGTTCTTC. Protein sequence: CATKRGIDSGGNEQFF.

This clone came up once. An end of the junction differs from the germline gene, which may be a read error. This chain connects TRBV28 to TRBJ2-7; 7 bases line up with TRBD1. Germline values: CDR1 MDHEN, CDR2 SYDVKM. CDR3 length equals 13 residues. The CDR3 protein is CTSRRQGNNEQYF. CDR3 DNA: TGTACCAGCAGAAGACAGGGTAACAACGAGCAGTACTTC.

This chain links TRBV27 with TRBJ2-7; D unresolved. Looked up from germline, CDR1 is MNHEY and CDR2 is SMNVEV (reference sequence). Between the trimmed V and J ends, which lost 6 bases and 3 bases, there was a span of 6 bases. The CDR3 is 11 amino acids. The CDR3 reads CASRLNYEQYF. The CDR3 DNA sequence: TGTGCCAGCAGGCTAAACTACGAGCAGTACTTC.

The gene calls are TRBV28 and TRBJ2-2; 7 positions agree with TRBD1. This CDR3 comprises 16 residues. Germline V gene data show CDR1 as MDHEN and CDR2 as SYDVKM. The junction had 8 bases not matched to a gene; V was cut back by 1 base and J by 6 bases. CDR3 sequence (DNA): TGTGCCAGCAGTTTATTGGGGCAGGGGGAAGCCGGGGAGCTGTTTTTT. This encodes CASSLLGQGEAGELFF.

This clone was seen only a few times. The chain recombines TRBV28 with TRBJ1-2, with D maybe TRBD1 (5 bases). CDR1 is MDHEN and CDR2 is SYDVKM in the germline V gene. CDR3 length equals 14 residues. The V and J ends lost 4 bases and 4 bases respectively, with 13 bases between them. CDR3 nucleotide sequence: TGTGCCAGCAGTTCTTTGACAGCCTCCTATGGCTACACCTTC. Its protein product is CASSSLTASYGYTF.

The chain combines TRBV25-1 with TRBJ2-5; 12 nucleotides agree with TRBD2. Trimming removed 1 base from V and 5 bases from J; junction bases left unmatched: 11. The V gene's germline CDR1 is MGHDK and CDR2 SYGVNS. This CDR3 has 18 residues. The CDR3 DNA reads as TGTGCCAGCAGTGAATTAAGTGCTAGCGGGAGGGCCTGGGAGACCCAGTACTTC. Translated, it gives CASSELSASGRAWETQYF. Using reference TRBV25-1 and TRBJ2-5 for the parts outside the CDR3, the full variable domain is EADIYQTPRYLVIGTGKKITLECSQTMGHDKMYWYQQDPGMELHLIHYSYGVNSTEKGDLSSESTVSRIRTEHFPLTLESARPSHTSQYLCASSELSASGRAWETQYFGPGTRLLVL.

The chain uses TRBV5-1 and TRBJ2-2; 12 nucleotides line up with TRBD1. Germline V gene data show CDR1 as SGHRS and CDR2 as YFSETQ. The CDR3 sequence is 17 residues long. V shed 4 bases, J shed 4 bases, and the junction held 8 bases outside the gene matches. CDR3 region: CASSPGQGARGTGELFF. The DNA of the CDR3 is TGCGCCAGCAGCCCGGGACAGGGGGCGCGAGGCACCGGGGAGCTGTTTTTT.

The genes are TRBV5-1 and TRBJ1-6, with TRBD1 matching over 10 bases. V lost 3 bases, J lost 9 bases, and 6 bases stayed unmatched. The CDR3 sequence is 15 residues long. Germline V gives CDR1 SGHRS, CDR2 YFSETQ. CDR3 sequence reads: CASSYWTGGGSPLHF. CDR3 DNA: TGCGCCAGCAGCTATTGGACAGGGGGTGGTTCACCCCTCCACTTT.

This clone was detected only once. The CDR3 nucleotides are TGTGCCAGCAGCTTATCAGGTGGGGGAAACGCTGAAGCTTTCTTT. Protein product: CASSLSGGGNAEAFF. The V and J genes are TRBV11-2 and TRBJ1-1; D may be TRBD1 (5 bases). V was shortened by 2 bases and J by 6 bases, with 16 bases between the two germline ends. The germline V gene encodes CDR1 SGHAT and CDR2 FQNNGV. The CDR3 is 15 residues long.

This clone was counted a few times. CDR3 protein: CASTRTGGTYEQYF. CDR3 nucleotides: TGTGCCAGTACCCGGACAGGGGGAACCTACGAGCAGTACTTC. J is TRBJ2-7 and V is TRBV19, with TRBD1 matching 10 bases. The CDR3 totals 14 residues. The germline V gene encodes CDR1 LNHDA and CDR2 SQIVND (reference sequence). With V trimmed by 7 bases and J by 2 bases, 5 bases remained unmatched.